A single sample gave rise to the 9 T cell receptor beta chains below, sequenced in a study of patients and donors after allogeneic stem cell transplantation. MiXCR was run by TCRdb on the RT-PCR reads, yielding one entry per CDR3 protein. The sample has about a million distinct CDR3 sequences; roughly 18% are singletons. The sample comprised blood, either unsorted or a sorted T cell fraction (not recorded which). The source is a human donor who was either an allogeneic HSCT recipient or a stem cell or donor lymphocyte infusion donor (not recorded which). It is not recorded whose cells these are; they may come from a transplant donor.

The chain is built from TRBV25-1 and TRBJ2-1; TRBD2 matches at 11 bases. V was pared by 5 bases and J by 4 bases, with 7 bases of the junction left unmatched. The CDR3 extends over 16 amino acids. Germline V gene lookup returns CDR1 MGHDK and CDR2 SYGVNS. The CDR3, as DNA: TGTGCCAGCAGTTCCGCTAGCGGGGGGCTTTACAATGAGCAGTTCTTC. It yields the protein CASSSASGGLYNEQFF.

The V and J genes are TRBV6-2 or TRBV6-3 and TRBJ2-5; D not resolved. This CDR3 comprises 16 residues. V was shortened by 2 bases and J by 1 base, with 14 bases between the two germline ends. Germline V gene lookup returns CDR1 MNHEY and CDR2 SVGEGT. The CDR3 nucleotides read TGTGCCAGCAGTTACCTAAAGCCCTTATCCCAAGAGACCCAGTACTTC. This encodes CASSYLKPLSQETQYF.

This clonotype was detected a few times. The rearrangement joins TRBV11-3 to TRBJ2-1; 11 bases align to TRBD2. The ends lost 6 bases at V and 8 bases at J; junction bases unmatched: 6. CDR1 is SGHNT, CDR2 YENEEA, per germline. The CDR3 covers 14 residues. Here the CDR3 DNA reads TGTGCCAGCAGTAGCGGGAGGGGGGTCCATGAGCAGTTCTTC. It codes for CASSSGRGVHEQFF. Using reference TRBV11-3 and TRBJ2-1 for the parts outside the CDR3, the full variable domain is EAGVVQSPRYKIIEKKQPVAFWCNPISGHNTLYWYLQNLGQGPELLIRYENEEAVDDSQLPKDRFSAERLKGVDSTLKIQPAELGDSAVYLCASSSGRGVHEQFFGPGTRLTVL.

The chain joins TRBV2 to TRBJ2-7; weak D call: TRBD1 (6 bases). The length of the CDR3 is 12 residues. The V gene lost 6 bases and the J gene lost 12 bases, with 18 bases spanning the gap. Germline CDR1 SNHLY, CDR2 FYNNEI. CDR3 sequence reads: CASSDQPRGMYF. The CDR3, as DNA: TGTGCCAGCAGCGACCAGCCCAGGGGAATGTACTTC.

This clonotype was found a few times. The DNA for the CDR3 is TGTGCCAGCTCACGAAACTCCGACAGGGACGAGCAGTACTTC. Encoded protein: CASSRNSDRDEQYF. V is TRBV18 and J is TRBJ2-7, with TRBD1 matching over 7 bases. The J segment lost 5 bases and the V segment lost 4 bases, leaving 8 bases of the junction unmatched. Germline-derived CDR1 and CDR2 are KGHSH and LQKENI. CDR3 size: 14 residues.

This clonotype was counted only a few times. The chain carries TRBV16 and TRBJ1-1; no firm D call. The CDR3 sequence is 14 residues long. Germline V gene sequence: CDR1 KGHSY, CDR2 FQNENV. Trimming stripped 4 bases from V and 1 base from J, with 10 bases between. Here the CDR3 DNA reads TGTGCCAGCAGCCCTGGACGGAGGAACACTGAAGCTTTCTTT. Translating gives CASSPGRRNTEAFF.

The rearrangement links TRBV2 to TRBJ2-1; D is unclear. V dropped 0 bases and J dropped 7 bases, with 4 bases sitting between them. CDR1 is SNHLY and CDR2 is FYNNEI in the germline V gene. This CDR3 comprises 12 residues. CDR3 DNA sequence: TGTGCCAGCAGTGAAGCGCGGAATGAGCAGTTCTTC. Translating it yields CASSEARNEQFF.

Only a few counts were recorded for this clonotype. V and J are TRBV25-1 and TRBJ2-1, with 9 bases aligning to TRBD2. Losses at the gene ends were 2 bases for V and 3 bases for J; bases not matched to a gene: 11. The germline V gene encodes CDR1 MGHDK and CDR2 SYGVNS. The CDR3 consists of 18 residues. DNA of the CDR3: TGTGCCAGCAGTGAACTGAAGGGTGCTAGCGGGAACTACAATGAGCAGTTCTTC. Protein product: CASSELKGASGNYNEQFF.

This chain uses TRBV5-1 with TRBJ2-3, with TRBD1 matching over 7 bases. The CDR3 has 15 amino acids. The germline V gene has CDR1 SGHRS and CDR2 YFSETQ. V lost 4 bases and J lost 1; bases outside the gene matches: 6. CDR3 protein: CASSVGQSGTDTQYF. The CDR3 region has the DNA TGCGCCAGCAGCGTGGGACAGAGCGGCACAGATACGCAGTATTTT.